Described below is a single T cell receptor beta chain sequence and its context. As yet, its antigen is unknown. The CDR3 loop spans 12 amino acids. Trimming removed 4 bases from V and 8 bases from J, with 8 bases in between. Germline V gives CDR1 MNHEY, CDR2 SMNVEV (reference sequence). Data came from immunoSEQ multiplex PCR; TCRdb stores just in-frame clones and leaves some out. The table has 50,000 to 75,000 clones, more than 80% seen once; the top ten hold around 1.9%. The data originate from a study of OX40 agonist ivuxolimab in advanced cancers. Background on the study: Ivuxolimab, an antibody that agonizes OX40 (CD134), was administered to the patients. Three patients, one with hepatocellular carcinoma and two with cutaneous melanoma, responded partially. Study results and limitations: Also present in some nonresponders was a low level of normalized T-cell clonal expansion. Dosing at 0.1 to 3.0 mg/kg was accompanied by clonal expansion of CD4+ and CD8+ blood T cells by week 6.

This TCR was recovered from an adult with an advanced solid tumor such as melanoma, head and neck, liver or kidney cancer. This material consisted of CD4+ or CD8+ T cells sorted from blood, taken in a trial of the OX40 agonist ivuxolimab. The rearrangement uses TRBV27 and TRBJ2-2; the D gene is possibly TRBD1 (5 bases). For the CDR3, the DNA is TGTGCCAGCAGTTCAGGGCTAGGGGAGCTGTTTTTT. Translated, it gives CASSSGLGELFF.